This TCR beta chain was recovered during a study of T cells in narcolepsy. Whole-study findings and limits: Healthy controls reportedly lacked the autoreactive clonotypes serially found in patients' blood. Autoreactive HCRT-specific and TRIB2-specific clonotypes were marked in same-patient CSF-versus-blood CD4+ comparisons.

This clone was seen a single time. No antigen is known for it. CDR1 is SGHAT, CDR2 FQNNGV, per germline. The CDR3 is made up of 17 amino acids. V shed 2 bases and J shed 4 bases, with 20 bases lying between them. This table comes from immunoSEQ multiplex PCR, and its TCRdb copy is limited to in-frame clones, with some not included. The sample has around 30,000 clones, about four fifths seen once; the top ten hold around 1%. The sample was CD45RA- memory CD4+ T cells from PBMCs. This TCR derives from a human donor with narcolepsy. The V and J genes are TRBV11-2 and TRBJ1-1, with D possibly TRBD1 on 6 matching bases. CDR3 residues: CASSLSSGGILFTEAFF. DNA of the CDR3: TGTGCCAGCAGCTTATCTTCGGGGGGCATTTTGTTCACTGAAGCTTTCTTT.